This T cell receptor beta chain was obtained from a study of identical twins. The germline V gene has CDR1 DFQATT and CDR2 SNEGSKA (reference sequence). The CDR3 runs to 17 residues. Study-wide findings and caveats: It was out-of-frame TCR alpha sharing in monozygotic twins that models underestimated.

With respect to this clonotype: What it binds is not known.

TCRdb redid the calling of the 5' RACE reads with MiXCR, one entry per CDR3 protein. Seen here are 550,000 to 700,000 distinct CDR3 sequences, 21% observed once, and the top ten hold about 4.5%. The data were also submitted as part of a second study, on T cells expressing NK-cell markers. That paper states: T cells sorted in several experiments were restricted to alpha-beta TCR T cells by an anti-gamma-delta TCR antibody. The leading position in the CD3+CD56-NKG2C+ fraction of several donors also went to these clonotypes.

Input material: PBMCs. The TCR sequence derives from a woman aged 18-35 years in good health. The chain carries TRBV20-1 and TRBJ2-1; 7 bases line up with TRBD2. In DNA, the CDR3 is TGCTGCGCTAGTTCCCCGGGCAGGGTAGCGGGTCACAATGAGCAGTTCTTC. Translation gives CCASSPGRVAGHNEQFF.